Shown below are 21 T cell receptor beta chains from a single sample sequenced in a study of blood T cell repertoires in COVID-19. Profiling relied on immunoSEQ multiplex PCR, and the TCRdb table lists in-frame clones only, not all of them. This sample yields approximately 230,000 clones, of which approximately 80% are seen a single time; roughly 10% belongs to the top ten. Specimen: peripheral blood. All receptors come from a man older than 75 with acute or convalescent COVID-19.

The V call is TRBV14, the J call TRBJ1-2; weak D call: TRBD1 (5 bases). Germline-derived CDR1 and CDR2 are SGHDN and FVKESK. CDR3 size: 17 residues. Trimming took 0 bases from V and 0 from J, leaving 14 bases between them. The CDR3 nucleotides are TGTGCCAGCAGCCAAGATCCCAGGGAATCGGCTAACTATGGCTACACCTTC. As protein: CASSQDPRESANYGYTF.

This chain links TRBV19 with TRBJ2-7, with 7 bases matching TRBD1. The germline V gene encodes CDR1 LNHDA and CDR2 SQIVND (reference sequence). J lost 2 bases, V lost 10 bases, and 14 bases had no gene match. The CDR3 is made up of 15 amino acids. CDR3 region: CATSQDGTVTYEQYF. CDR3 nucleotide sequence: TGTGCCACTTCACAGGATGGGACAGTTACCTACGAGCAGTACTTC.

The CDR3 coding sequence is TGTGCCAGCAGCTTATCGACCCCAGAGGGAAAACTGTTTTTT. Protein sequence: CASSLSTPEGKLFF. The V call is TRBV7-9, the J call TRBJ1-4; D call uncertain. The CDR3 length is 14 residues. Germline CDR1 reads SEHNR; CDR2 reads FQNEAQ (reference sequence). V was pared by 2 bases and J by 10 bases, with 14 bases between.

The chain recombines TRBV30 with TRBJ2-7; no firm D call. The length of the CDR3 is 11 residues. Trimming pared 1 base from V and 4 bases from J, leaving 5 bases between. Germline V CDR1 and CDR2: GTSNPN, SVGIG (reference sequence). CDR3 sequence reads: CAWSDGYEQYF. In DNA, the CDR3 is TGTGCCTGGAGTGACGGTTACGAGCAGTACTTC.

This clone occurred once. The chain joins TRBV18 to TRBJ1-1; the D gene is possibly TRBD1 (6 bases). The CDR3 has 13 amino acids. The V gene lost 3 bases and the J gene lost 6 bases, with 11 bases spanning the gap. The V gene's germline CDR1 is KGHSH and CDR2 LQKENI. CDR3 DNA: TGTGCCAGCTCACCCTCGACAGGTTCTGAAGCTTTCTTT. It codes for CASSPSTGSEAFF. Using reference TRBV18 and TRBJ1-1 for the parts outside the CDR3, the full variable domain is NAGVMQNPRHLVRRRGQEARLRCSPMKGHSHVYWYRQLPEEGLKFMVYLQKENIIDESGMPKERFSAEFPKEGPSILRIQQVVRGDSAAYFCASSPSTGSEAFFGQGTRLTVV.

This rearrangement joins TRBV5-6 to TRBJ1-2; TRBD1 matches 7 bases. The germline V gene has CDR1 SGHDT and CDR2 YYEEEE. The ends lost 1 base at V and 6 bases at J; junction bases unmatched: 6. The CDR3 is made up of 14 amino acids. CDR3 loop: CASSLYGTANGYTF. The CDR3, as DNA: TGTGCCAGCAGCTTGTATGGGACAGCAAATGGCTACACCTTC.

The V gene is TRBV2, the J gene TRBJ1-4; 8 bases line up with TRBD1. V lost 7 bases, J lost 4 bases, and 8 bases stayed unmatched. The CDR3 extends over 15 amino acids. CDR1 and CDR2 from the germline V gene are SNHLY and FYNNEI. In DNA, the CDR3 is TGTGCCAGCAAAGCCACGGGACAGGATAATGAAAAACTGTTTTTT. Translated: CASKATGQDNEKLFF.

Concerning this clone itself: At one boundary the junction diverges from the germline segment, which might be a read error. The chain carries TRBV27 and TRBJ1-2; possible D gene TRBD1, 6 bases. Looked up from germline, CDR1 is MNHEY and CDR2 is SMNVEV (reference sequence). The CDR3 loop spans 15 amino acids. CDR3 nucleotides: TGTGCCAGCCGTTTACAGGGACATTCTAACTATGGCTACACCTTC. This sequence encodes CASRLQGHSNYGYTF.

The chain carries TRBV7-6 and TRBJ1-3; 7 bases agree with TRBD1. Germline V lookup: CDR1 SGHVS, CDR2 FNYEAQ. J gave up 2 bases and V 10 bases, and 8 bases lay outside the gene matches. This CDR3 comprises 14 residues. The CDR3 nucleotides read TGTGCCACCAAGGGACAGCCTACTGGAAACACCATATATTTT. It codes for CATKGQPTGNTIYF.

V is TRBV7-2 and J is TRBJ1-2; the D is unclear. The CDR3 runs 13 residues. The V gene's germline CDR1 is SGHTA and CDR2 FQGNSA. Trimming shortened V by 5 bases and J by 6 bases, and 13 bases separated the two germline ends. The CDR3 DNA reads TGTGCCAGCAGCCCTACAGAGTCGCATGGCTACACCTTC. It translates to CASSPTESHGYTF.

This CDR3 reads CAISEPSGTVRDTQYF. DNA of the CDR3: TGTGCCATCAGTGAGCCTTCGGGGACAGTTAGAGATACGCAGTATTTT. The genes are TRBV10-3 and TRBJ2-3; 7 positions agree with TRBD1. Unmatched junction bases numbered 10, after V lost 2 bases and J lost 5 bases. The CDR3 length is 16 residues. Germline V gives CDR1 ENHRY, CDR2 SYGVKD.

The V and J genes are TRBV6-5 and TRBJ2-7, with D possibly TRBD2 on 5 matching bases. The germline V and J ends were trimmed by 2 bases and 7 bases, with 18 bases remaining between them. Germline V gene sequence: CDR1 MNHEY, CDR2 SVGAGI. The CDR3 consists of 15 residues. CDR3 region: CASSYSWSGNGEQYF. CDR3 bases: TGTGCCAGCAGTTACAGCTGGTCCGGGAACGGTGAGCAGTACTTC.

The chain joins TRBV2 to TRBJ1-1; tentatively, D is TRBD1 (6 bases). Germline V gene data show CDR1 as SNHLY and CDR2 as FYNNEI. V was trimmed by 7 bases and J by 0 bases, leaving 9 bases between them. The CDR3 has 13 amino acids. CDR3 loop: CASKYRVNTEAFF. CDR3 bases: TGTGCCAGCAAGTACAGGGTGAACACTGAAGCTTTCTTT.

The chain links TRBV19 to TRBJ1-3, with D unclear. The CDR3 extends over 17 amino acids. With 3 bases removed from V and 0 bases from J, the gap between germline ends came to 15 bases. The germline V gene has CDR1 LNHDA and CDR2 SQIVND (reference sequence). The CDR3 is CASSISLAGHSGNTIYF. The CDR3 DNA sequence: TGTGCCAGTAGTATTTCGCTTGCAGGCCACTCTGGAAACACCATATATTTT. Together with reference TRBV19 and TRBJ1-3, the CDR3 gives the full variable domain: DGGITQSPKYLFRKEGQNVTLSCEQNLNHDAMYWYRQDPGQGLRLIYYSQIVNDFQKGDIAEGYSVSREKKESFPLTVTSAQKNPTAFYLCASSISLAGHSGNTIYFGEGSWLTVV.

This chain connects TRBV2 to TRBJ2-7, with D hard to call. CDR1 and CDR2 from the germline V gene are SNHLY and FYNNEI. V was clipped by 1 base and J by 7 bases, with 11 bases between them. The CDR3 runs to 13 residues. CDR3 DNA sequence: TGTGCCAGCAGTGAAGTCACCCCCCGGGAGCAGTACTTC. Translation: CASSEVTPREQYF. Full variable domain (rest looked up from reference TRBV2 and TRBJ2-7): EPEVTQTPSHQVTQMGQEVILRCVPISNHLYFYWYRQILGQKVEFLVSFYNNEISEKSEIFDDQFSVERPDGSNFTLKIRSTKLEDSAMYFCASSEVTPREQYFGPGTRLTVT.

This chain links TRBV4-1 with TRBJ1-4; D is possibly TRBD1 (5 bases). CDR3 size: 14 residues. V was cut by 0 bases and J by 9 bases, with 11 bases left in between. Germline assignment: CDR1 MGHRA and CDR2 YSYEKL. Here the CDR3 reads CASSQEGNRQKLFF. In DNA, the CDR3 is TGCGCCAGCAGCCAAGAAGGGAACAGGCAAAAACTGTTTTTT.

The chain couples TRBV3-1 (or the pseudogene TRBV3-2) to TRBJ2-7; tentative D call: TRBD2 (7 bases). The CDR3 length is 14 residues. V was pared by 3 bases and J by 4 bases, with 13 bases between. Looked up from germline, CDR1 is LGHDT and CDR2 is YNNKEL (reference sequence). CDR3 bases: TGTGCCAGCAGCCACGGACTAGGGGGGTACGAGCAGTACTTC. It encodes CASSHGLGGYEQYF.

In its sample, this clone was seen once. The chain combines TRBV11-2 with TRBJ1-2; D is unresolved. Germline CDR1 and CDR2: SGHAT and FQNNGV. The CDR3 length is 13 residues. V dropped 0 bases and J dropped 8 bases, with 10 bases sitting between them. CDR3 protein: CASSLDRQEGYTF. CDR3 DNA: TGTGCCAGCAGCTTAGATCGCCAGGAAGGCTACACCTTC. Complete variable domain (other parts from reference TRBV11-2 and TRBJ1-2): EAGVAQSPRYKIIEKRQSVAFWCNPISGHATLYWYQQILGQGPKLLIQFQNNGVVDDSQLPKDRFSAERLKGVDSTLKIQPAKLEDSAVYLCASSLDRQEGYTFGSGTRLTVV.

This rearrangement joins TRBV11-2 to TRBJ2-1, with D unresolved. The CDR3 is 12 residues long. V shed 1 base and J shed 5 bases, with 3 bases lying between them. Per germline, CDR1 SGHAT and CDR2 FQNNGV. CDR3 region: CASSLVDNEQFF. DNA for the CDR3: TGTGCCAGCAGCTTAGTAGACAATGAGCAGTTCTTC.

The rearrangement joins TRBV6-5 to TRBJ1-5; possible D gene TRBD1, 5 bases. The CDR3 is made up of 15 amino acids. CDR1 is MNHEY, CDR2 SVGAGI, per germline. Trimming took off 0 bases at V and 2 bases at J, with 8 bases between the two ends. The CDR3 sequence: CASSYSGGGNQPQHF. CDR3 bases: TGTGCCAGCAGTTACTCGGGGGGTGGCAATCAGCCCCAGCATTTT.

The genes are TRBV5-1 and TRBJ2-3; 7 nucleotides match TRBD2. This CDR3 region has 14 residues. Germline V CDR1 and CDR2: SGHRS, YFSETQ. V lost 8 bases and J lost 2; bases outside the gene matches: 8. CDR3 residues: CASYSGVVTDTQYF. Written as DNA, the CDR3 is TGCGCCAGTTACAGCGGGGTGGTCACAGATACGCAGTATTTT.